This T cell receptor (beta chain) was sequenced for a study of cytomegalovirus exposure and HLA in healthy donors. Primers for the PCR totalled 60 Vbeta and 13 Jbeta. Libraries were prepared by immunoSEQ multiplex PCR; TCRdb keeps only in-frame clonotypes and omits some of them. The sample shows some 190,000 clones, more than 75% of them seen only once. The germline V gene has CDR1 SGHAT and CDR2 FQNNGV. V shed 1 base and J shed 4 bases, with 5 bases lying between them. This CDR3 region has 14 residues. The sample taken for sequencing was PBMCs. This clonotype was sampled from a man aged 40-55 years in good health and CMV-seropositive. The V gene is TRBV11-2, the J gene TRBJ1-6; D may be TRBD1 (5 bases). CDR3 bases: TGTGCCAGCAGCTTAGCAGGGTATAATTCACCCCTCCACTTT. This gives the protein CASSLAGYNSPLHF.